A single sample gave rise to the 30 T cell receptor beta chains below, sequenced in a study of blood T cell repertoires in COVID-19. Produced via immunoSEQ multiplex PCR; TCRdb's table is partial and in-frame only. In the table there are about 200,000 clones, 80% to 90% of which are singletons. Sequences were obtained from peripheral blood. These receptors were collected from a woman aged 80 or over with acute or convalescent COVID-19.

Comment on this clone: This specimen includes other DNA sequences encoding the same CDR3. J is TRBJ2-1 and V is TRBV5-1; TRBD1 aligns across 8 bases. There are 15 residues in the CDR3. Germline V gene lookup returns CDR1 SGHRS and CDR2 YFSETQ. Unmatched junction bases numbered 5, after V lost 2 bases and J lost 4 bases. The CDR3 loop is CASSFGQGGYNEQFF. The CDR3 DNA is TGCGCCAGCAGCTTCGGACAGGGAGGATACAATGAGCAGTTCTTC.

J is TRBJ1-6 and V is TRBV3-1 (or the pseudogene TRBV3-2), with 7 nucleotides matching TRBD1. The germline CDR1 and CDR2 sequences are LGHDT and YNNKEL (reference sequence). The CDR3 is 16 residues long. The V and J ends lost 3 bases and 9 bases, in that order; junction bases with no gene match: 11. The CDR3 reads CASSHLQGNFRSPLHF. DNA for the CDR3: TGTGCCAGCAGCCACCTACAGGGGAATTTTCGTTCACCCCTCCACTTT.

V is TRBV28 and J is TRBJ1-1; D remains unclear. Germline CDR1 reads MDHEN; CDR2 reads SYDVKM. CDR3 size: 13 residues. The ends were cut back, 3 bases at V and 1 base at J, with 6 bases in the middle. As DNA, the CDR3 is TGTGCCAGCAGTTTTTACAGGAACACTGAAGCTTTCTTT. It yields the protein CASSFYRNTEAFF.

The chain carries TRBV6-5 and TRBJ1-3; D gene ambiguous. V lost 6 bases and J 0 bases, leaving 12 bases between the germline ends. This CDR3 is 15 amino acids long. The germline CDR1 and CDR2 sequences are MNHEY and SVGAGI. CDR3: CASRRERYSGNTIYF. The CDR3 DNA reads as TGTGCCAGCAGGAGGGAGAGATACTCTGGAAACACCATATATTTT.

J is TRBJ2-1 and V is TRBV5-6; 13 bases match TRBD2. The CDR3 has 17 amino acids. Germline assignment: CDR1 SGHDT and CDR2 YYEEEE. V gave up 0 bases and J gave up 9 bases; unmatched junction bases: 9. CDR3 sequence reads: CASSLGPGTSGNPEQFF. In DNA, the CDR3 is TGTGCCAGCAGCTTGGGTCCTGGGACTAGCGGGAATCCTGAGCAGTTCTTC. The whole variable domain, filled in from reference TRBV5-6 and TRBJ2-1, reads DAGVTQSPTHLIKTRGQQVTLRCSPKSGHDTVSWYQQALGQGPQFIFQYYEEEERQRGNFPDRFSGHQFPNYSSELNVNALLLGDSALYLCASSLGPGTSGNPEQFFGPGTRLTVL.

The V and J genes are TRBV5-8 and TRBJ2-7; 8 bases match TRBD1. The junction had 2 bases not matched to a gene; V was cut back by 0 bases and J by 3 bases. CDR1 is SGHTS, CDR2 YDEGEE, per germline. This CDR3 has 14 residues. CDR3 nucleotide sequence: TGTGCCAGCAGCTTGGGGGACAGGAGCTACGAGCAGTACTTC. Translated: CASSLGDRSYEQYF.

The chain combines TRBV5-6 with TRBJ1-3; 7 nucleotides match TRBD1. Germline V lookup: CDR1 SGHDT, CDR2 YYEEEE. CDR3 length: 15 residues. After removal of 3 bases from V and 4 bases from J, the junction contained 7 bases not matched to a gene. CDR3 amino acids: CASSSPRTGGNTIYF. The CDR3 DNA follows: TGTGCCAGCAGCTCCCCCAGGACAGGAGGAAACACCATATATTTT. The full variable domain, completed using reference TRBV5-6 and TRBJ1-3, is DAGVTQSPTHLIKTRGQQVTLRCSPKSGHDTVSWYQQALGQGPQFIFQYYEEEERQRGNFPDRFSGHQFPNYSSELNVNALLLGDSALYLCASSSPRTGGNTIYFGEGSWLTVV.

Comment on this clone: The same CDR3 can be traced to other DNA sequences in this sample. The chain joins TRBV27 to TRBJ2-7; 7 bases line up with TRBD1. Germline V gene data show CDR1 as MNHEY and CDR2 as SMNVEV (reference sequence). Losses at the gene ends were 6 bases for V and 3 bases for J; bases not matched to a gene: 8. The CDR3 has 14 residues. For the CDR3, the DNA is TGTGCCAGCAGCCGACAGGGCCTCTACTACGAGCAGTACTTC. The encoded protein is CASSRQGLYYEQYF.

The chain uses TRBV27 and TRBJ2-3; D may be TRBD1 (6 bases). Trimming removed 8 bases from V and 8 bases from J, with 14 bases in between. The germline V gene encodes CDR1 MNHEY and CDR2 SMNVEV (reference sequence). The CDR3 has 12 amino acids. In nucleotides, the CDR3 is TGTGCCAGCCTACAGGGTGGTGGTACGCAGTATTTT. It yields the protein CASLQGGGTQYF.

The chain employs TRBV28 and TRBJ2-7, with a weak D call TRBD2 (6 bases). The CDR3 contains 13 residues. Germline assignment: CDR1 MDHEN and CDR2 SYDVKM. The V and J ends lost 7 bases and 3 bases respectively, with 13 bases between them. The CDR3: CASKSGGLYEQYF. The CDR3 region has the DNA TGTGCCAGCAAGTCCGGGGGTCTCTACGAGCAGTACTTC.

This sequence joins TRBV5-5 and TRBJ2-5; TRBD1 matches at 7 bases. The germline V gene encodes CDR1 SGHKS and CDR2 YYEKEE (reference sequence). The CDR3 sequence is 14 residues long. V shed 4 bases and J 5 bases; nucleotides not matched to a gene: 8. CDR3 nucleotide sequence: TGTGCCAGCAGCCGTTTACAGGGGATGGAGACCCAGTACTTC. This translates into CASSRLQGMETQYF.

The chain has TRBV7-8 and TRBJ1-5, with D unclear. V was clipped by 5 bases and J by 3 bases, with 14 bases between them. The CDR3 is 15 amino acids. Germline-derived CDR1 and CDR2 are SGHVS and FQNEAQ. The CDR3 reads CASSRERRDNQPQHF. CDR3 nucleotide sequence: TGTGCCAGCAGCCGGGAGAGGAGGGACAATCAGCCCCAGCATTTT. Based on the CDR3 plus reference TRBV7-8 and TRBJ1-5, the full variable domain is GAGVSQSPRYKVAKRGQDVALRCDPISGHVSLFWYQQALGQGPEFLTYFQNEAQLDKSGLPSDRFFAERPEGSVSTLKIQRTQQEDSAVYLCASSRERRDNQPQHFGDGTRLSIL.

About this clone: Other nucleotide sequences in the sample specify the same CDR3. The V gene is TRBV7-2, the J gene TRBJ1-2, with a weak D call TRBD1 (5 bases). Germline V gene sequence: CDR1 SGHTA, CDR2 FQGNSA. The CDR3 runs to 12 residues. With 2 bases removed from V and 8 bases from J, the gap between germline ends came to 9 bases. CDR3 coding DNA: TGTGCCAGCAGCTTATCAGGGTACGGCTACACCTTC. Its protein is CASSLSGYGYTF.

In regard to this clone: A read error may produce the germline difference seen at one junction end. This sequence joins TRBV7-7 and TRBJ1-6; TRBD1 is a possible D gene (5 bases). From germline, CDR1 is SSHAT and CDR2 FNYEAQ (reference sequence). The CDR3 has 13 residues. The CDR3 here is CASSPDSDSPLHF. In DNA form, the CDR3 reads TGTGCTAGCAGCCCCGACAGCGATTCACCCCTCCACTTT.

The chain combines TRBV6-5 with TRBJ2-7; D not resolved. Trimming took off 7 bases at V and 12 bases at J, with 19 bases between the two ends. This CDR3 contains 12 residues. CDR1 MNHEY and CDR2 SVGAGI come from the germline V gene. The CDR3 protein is CASTNIPLVLYF. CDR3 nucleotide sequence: TGTGCCAGCACCAACATACCCCTGGTCCTGTACTTC.

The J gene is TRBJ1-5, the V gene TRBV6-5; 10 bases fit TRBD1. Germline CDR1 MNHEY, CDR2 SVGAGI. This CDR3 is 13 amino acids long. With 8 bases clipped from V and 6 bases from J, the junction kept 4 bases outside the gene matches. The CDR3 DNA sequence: TGTGCCAGCTGGGACAGGGGAGGTCAGCCCCAGCATTTT. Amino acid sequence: CASWDRGGQPQHF.

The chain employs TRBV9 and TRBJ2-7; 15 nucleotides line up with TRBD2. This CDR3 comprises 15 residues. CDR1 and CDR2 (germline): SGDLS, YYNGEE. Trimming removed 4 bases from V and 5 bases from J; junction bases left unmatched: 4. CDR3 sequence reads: CASSIGTSGRNEQYF. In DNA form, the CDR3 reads TGTGCCAGCAGCATCGGGACTAGCGGGAGGAACGAGCAGTACTTC.

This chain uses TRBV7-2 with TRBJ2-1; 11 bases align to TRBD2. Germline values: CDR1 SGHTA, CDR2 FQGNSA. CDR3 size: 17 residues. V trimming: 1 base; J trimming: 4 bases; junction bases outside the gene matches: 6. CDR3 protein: CASSLGLAGGPYNEQFF. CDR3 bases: TGTGCCAGCAGCTTAGGGCTAGCGGGGGGCCCATACAATGAGCAGTTCTTC.

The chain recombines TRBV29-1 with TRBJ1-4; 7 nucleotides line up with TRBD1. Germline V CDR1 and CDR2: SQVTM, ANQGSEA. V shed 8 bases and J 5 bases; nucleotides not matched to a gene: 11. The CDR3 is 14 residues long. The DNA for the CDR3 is TGCAGCATCCTAGCCCCAGGGGGGAATGAAAAACTGTTTTTT. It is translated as CSILAPGGNEKLFF.

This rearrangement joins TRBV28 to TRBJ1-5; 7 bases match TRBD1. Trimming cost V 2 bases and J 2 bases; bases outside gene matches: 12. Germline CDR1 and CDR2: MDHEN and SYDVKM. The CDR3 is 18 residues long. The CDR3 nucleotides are TGTGCCAGCAGTTTAATAATCGGAGGGGGCATGGGCAATCAGCCCCAGCATTTT. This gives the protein CASSLIIGGGMGNQPQHF.

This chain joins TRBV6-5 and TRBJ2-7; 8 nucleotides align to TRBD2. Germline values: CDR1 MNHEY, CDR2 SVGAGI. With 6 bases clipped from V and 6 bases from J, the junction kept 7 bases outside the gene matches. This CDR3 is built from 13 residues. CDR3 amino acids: CASRGAGVGEQYF. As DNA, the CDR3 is TGTGCCAGCAGGGGAGCGGGAGTCGGCGAGCAGTACTTC.

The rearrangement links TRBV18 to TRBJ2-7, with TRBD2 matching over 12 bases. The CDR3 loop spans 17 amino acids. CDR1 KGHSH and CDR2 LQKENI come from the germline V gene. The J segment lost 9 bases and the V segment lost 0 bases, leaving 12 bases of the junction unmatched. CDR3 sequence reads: CASSPPASSGRAGRQYF. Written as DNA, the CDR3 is TGTGCCAGCTCACCACCTGCGTCTAGCGGGAGGGCCGGGAGGCAGTACTTC.

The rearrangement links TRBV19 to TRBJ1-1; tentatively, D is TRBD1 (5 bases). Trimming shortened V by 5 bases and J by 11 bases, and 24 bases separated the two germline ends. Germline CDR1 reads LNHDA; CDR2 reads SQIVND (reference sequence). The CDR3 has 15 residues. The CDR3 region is CASSVGAVIVTGAFF. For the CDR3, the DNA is TGTGCCAGTAGTGTAGGGGCAGTGATTGTGACGGGGGCTTTCTTT.

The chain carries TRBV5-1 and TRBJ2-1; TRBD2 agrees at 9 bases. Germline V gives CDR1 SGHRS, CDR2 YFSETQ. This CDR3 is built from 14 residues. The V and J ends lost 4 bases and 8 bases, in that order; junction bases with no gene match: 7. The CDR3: CASSLGLASDEQFF. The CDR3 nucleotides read TGCGCCAGCAGCCTCGGACTAGCGTCAGATGAGCAGTTCTTC. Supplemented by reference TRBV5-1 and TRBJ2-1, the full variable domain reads KAGVTQTPRYLIKTRGQQVTLSCSPISGHRSVSWYQQTPGQGLQFLFEYFSETQRNKGNFPGRFSGRQFSNSRSEMNVSTLELGDSALYLCASSLGLASDEQFFGPGTRLTVL.

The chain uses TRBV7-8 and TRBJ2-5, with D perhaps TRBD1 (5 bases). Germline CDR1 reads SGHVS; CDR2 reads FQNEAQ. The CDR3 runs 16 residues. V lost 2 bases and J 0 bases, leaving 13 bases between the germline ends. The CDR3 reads CASSLQVQGNQETQYF. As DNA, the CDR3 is TGTGCCAGCAGCTTACAAGTTCAGGGCAACCAAGAGACCCAGTACTTC.

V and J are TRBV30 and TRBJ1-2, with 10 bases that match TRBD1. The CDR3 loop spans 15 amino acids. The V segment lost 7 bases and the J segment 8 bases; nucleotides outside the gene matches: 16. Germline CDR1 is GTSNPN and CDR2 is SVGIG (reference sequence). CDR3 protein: CALPKSPGTGEGYTF. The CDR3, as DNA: TGTGCCTTACCCAAAAGCCCTGGGACAGGGGAGGGCTACACCTTC.

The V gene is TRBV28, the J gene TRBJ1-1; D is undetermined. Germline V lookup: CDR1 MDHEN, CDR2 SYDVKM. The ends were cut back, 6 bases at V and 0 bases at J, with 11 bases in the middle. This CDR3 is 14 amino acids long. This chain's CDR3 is CASRKLSMNTEAFF. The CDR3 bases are TGTGCCAGCAGGAAATTATCTATGAACACTGAAGCTTTCTTT.

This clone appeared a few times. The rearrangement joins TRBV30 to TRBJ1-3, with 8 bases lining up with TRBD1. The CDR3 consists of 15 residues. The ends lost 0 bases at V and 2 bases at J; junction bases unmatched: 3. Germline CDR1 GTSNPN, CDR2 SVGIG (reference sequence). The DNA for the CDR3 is TGTGCCTGGAGTGTACGCAGGGGGCCTGGAAACACCATATATTTT. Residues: CAWSVRRGPGNTIYF.

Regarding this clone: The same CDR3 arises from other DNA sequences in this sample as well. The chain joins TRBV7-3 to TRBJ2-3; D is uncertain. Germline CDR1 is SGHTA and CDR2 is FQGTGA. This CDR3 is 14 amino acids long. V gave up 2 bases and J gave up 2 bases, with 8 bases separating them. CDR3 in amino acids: CASSLSPFTDTQYF. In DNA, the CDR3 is TGTGCCAGCAGCTTATCCCCTTTCACAGATACGCAGTATTTT.

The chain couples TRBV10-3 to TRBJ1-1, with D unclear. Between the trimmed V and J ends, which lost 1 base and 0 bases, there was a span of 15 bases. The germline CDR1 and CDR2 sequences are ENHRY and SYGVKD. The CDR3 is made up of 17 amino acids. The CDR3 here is CAISEYRSADMNTEAFF. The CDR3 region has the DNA TGTGCCATCAGTGAGTATAGATCGGCGGATATGAACACTGAAGCTTTCTTT.